These 11 T cell receptor beta chains were sequenced from one sample in a study of T cell responses to AZD1222 COVID-19 vaccine (dated by TCRdb to about 2021). The intended sense of this specimen's time point label: baseline before first vaccination. Libraries were built with the immunoSEQ multiplex PCR assay. Drawn from immuneACCESS, this table holds only the in-frame rearrangements with V and J called that TCRdb kept. Clones are partly lost; checked studies trace under half to an unresolved V gene and leave the rest unexplained. For this sample the table gives around 250,000 clones, of which more than 80% were detected only once. Around 0.57% of the sample is held by the ten biggest clonotypes. The sample here was peripheral blood, taken on day 0 of AZD1222 vaccination. Receptor source: an adult in good health.

V gene TRBV24-1 combines with J gene TRBJ1-2; D call uncertain. CDR1 KGHDR and CDR2 SFDVKD come from the germline V gene. The V gene lost 0 bases and the J gene lost 8 bases, with 6 bases spanning the gap. This CDR3 has 12 amino acids. The DNA for the CDR3 is TGTGCCACCAGTGATTTGCCAGGAGGCTACACCTTC. Residues: CATSDLPGGYTF.

This chain joins TRBV10-3 and TRBJ1-1; 7 bases are a match to TRBD1. V shed 8 bases, J shed 1 base, and the junction held 10 bases outside the gene matches. Germline CDR1 ENHRY, CDR2 SYGVKD. CDR3 length: 15 amino acids. The CDR3 bases are TGTGCCATCGGTGGGGGGGACAGACGGAACACTGAAGCTTTCTTT. As protein: CAIGGGDRRNTEAFF.

The gene calls are TRBV3-1 (or the pseudogene TRBV3-2) and TRBJ2-1, with 8 bases fitting TRBD1. Trimming cost V 2 bases and J 12 bases; bases outside gene matches: 3. The CDR3 loop spans 12 amino acids. Germline CDR1 is LGHDT and CDR2 is YNNKEL (reference sequence). CDR3 sequence: CASSQQGAGQFF. The DNA for the CDR3 is TGTGCCAGCAGCCAACAGGGGGCTGGGCAGTTCTTC.

The V gene is TRBV7-3, the J gene TRBJ2-1; 14 bases agree with TRBD2. The germline CDR1 and CDR2 sequences are SGHTA and FQGTGA. The CDR3 loop spans 14 amino acids. V lost 8 bases, J lost 10 bases, and 7 bases stayed unmatched. The CDR3 nucleotides are TGTGCCAGCGGACTAGCGGGAGGCTCCCCGGAGCAGTTCTTC. Translation gives CASGLAGGSPEQFF.

The CDR3 spells CASSQEVLKNIQYF. The CDR3 DNA reads TGTGCCAGCAGCCAAGAGGTACTTAAAAACATTCAGTACTTC. This chain uses TRBV3-1 (or the pseudogene TRBV3-2) with TRBJ2-4, with D uncertain. The CDR3 spans 14 residues. Germline CDR1 LGHDT, CDR2 YNNKEL (reference sequence). V lost 0 bases, J lost 4 bases, and 7 bases lay in between.

The chain couples TRBV5-5 to TRBJ1-1; D is unclear. V dropped 1 base and J dropped 1 base, with 8 bases sitting between them. In germline, CDR1 is SGHKS, CDR2 YYEKEE (reference sequence). This CDR3 spans 14 amino acids. CDR3 sequence reads: CASSLWMQNTEAFF. CDR3 coding DNA: TGTGCCAGCAGCTTGTGGATGCAGAACACTGAAGCTTTCTTT.

Concerning this clone itself: Other DNA sequences in the same sample also yield this CDR3. The V gene is TRBV7-2, the J gene TRBJ2-7, with D hard to call. Trimming shortened V by 5 bases and J by 0 bases, and 2 bases separated the two germline ends. This CDR3 is built from 11 residues. Germline V gene sequence: CDR1 SGHTA, CDR2 FQGNSA. The chain's CDR3 is CASSPSYEQYF. The CDR3 DNA reads as TGTGCCAGCAGCCCCTCCTACGAGCAGTACTTC.

The gene calls are TRBV15 and TRBJ1-3; D unclear. In germline, CDR1 is LNHNV, CDR2 YYDKDF (reference sequence). CDR3 length equals 15 residues. Trimming removed 5 bases from V and 3 bases from J, with 14 bases in between. The CDR3 region is CATSLEKNVGNTIYF. CDR3 DNA: TGTGCCACCAGCTTAGAAAAGAACGTTGGAAACACCATATATTTT. Filled out from reference TRBV15 and TRBJ1-3, the complete variable domain reads DAMVIQNPRYQVTQFGKPVTLSCSQTLNHNVMYWYQQKSSQAPKLLFHYYDKDFNNEADTPDNFQSRRPNTSFCFLDIRSPGLGDTAMYLCATSLEKNVGNTIYFGEGSWLTVV.

The V call is TRBV5-8, the J call TRBJ1-5; no clear D. V lost 1 base, J lost 5 bases, and 16 bases lay in between. The CDR3 loop spans 16 amino acids. Germline V gene lookup returns CDR1 SGHTS and CDR2 YDEGEE. Here the CDR3 reads CASSLWGPIRYQPQHF. The CDR3 nucleotides are TGTGCCAGCAGCTTGTGGGGTCCTATCAGGTATCAGCCCCAGCATTTT.

The chain employs TRBV6-1 and TRBJ1-5; D unclear. V was cut by 0 bases and J by 1 base, with 13 bases left in between. Germline V gene sequence: CDR1 MNHNS, CDR2 SASEGT. The CDR3 is 17 residues long. CDR3 loop: CASSEARWERSNQPQHF. The CDR3 nucleotides are TGTGCCAGCAGTGAAGCGCGATGGGAGAGGAGCAATCAGCCCCAGCATTTT.

The chain recombines TRBV2 with TRBJ1-5; 9 nucleotides match TRBD1. CDR3 length: 12 residues. V gave up 8 bases and J gave up 7 bases; unmatched junction bases: 3. Germline loops: CDR1 SNHLY, CDR2 FYNNEI. Here the CDR3 DNA reads TGTGCCAGCCGGGACAGGGACCAGCCCCAGCATTTT. Amino acid sequence: CASRDRDQPQHF.